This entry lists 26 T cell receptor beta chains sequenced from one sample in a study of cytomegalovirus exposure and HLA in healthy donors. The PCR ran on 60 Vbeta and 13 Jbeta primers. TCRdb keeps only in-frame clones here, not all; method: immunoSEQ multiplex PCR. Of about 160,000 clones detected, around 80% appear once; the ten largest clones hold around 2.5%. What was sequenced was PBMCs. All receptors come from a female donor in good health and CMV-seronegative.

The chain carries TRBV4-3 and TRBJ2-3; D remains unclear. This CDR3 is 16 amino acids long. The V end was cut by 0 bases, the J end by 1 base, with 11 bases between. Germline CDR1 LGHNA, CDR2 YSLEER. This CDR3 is CASSQERRSGTDTQYF. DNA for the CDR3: TGCGCCAGCAGCCAAGAGCGGAGAAGCGGCACAGATACGCAGTATTTT.

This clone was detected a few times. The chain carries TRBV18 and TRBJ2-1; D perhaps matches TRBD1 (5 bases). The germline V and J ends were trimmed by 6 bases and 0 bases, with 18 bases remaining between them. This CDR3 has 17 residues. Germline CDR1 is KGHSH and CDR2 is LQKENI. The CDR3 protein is CASSRIRQLSSYNEQFF. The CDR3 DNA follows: TGTGCCAGCTCGCGAATTCGACAGCTTAGCTCCTACAATGAGCAGTTCTTC.

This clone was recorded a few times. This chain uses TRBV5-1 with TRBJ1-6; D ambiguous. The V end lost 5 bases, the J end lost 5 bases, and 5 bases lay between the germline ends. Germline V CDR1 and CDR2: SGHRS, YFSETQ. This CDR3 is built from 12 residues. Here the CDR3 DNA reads TGCGCCAGCAGGGCAGATAATTCACCCCTCCACTTT. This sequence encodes CASRADNSPLHF.

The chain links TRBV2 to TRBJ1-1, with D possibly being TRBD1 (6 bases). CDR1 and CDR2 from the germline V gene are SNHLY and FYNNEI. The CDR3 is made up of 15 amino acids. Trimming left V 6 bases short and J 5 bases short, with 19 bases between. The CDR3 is CASRDRDTRGTEAFF. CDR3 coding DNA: TGTGCCAGCAGGGACCGGGACACCCGAGGTACTGAAGCTTTCTTT. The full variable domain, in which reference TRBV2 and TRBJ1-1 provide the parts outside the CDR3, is EPEVTQTPSHQVTQMGQEVILRCVPISNHLYFYWYRQILGQKVEFLVSFYNNEISEKSEIFDDQFSVERPDGSNFTLKIRSTKLEDSAMYFCASRDRDTRGTEAFFGQGTRLTVV.

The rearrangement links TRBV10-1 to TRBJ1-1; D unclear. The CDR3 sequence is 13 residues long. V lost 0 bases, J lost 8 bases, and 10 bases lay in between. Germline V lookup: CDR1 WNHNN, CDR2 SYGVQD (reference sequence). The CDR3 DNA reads TGCGCCAGCAGTGAGTCGAGGGCGACCGAAGCTTTCTTT. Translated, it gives CASSESRATEAFF.

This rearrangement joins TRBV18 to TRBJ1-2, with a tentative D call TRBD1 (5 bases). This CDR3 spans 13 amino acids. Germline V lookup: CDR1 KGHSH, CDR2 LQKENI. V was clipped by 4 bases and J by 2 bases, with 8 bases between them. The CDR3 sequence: CASSLDTNYGYTF. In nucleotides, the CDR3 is TGTGCCAGCTCACTGGACACAAACTATGGCTACACCTTC.

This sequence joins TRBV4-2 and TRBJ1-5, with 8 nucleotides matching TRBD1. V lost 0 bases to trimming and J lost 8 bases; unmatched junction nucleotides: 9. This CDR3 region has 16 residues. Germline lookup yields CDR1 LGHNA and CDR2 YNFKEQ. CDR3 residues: CASSQDPGQGNEPQHF. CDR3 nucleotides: TGTGCCAGCAGCCAAGACCCCGGACAGGGTAATGAGCCCCAGCATTTT.

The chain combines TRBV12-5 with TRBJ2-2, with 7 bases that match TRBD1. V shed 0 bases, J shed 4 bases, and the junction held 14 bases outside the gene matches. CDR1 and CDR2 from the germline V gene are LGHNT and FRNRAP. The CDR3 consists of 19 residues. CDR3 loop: CASGLVVTGTEPSTGELFF. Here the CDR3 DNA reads TGTGCTAGTGGTTTGGTAGTGACCGGGACAGAGCCTTCCACCGGGGAGCTGTTTTTT.

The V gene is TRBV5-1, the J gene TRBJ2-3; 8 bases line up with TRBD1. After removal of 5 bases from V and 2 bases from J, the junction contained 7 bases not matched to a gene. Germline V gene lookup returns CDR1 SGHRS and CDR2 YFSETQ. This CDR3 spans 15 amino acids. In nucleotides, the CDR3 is TGCGCCAGCAGTGGTGGACAGGGTCCCACAGATACGCAGTATTTT. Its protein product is CASSGGQGPTDTQYF. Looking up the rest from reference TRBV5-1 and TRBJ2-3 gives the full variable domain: KAGVTQTPRYLIKTRGQQVTLSCSPISGHRSVSWYQQTPGQGLQFLFEYFSETQRNKGNFPGRFSGRQFSNSRSEMNVSTLELGDSALYLCASSGGQGPTDTQYFGPGTRLTVL.

CDR3 loop: CARKSTGGWETQYF. The CDR3 DNA is TGTGCTAGAAAATCGACAGGGGGTTGGGAGACCCAGTACTTC. V gene TRBV12-5 combines with J gene TRBJ2-5; 9 positions match TRBD1. The CDR3 length is 14 residues. CDR1 and CDR2 (germline): LGHNT, FRNRAP. Trimming at V came to 9 bases and at J to 5 bases, leaving 10 bases not matched to a gene.

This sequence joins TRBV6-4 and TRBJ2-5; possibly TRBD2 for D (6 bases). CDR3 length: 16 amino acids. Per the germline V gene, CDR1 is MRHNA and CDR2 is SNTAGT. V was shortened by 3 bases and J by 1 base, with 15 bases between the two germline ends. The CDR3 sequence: CASSEGGSGPQETQYF. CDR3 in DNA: TGTGCCAGCAGTGAGGGTGGGAGCGGGCCCCAAGAGACCCAGTACTTC.

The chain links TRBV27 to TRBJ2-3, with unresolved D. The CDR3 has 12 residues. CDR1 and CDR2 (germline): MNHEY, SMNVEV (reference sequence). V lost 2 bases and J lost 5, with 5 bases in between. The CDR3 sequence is CASSLTGDTQYF. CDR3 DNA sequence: TGTGCCAGCAGTTTAACCGGAGATACGCAGTATTTT.

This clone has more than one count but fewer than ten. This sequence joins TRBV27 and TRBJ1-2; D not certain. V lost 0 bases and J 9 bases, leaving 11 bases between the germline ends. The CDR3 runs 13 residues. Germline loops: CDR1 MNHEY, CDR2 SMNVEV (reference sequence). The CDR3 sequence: CASSLSAGWSYTF. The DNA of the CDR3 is TGTGCCAGCAGTTTATCCGCCGGGTGGAGCTACACCTTC.

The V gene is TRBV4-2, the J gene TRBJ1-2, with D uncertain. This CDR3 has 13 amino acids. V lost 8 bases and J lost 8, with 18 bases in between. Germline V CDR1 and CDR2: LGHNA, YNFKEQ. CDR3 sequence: CASGFSRLEGYTF. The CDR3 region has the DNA TGTGCCAGCGGTTTTTCGAGGCTCGAAGGCTACACCTTC.

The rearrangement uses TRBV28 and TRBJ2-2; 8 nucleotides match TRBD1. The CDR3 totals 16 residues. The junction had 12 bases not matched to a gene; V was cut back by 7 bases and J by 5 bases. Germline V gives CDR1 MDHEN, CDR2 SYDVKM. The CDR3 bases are TGTGCCAGCACTCCGCGGGGCAGGGGGCGGACCGGGGAGCTGTTTTTT. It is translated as CASTPRGRGRTGELFF.

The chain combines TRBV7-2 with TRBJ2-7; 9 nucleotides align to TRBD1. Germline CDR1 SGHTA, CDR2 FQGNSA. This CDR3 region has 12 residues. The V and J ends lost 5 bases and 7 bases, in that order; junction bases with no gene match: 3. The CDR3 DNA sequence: TGTGCCAGCAGCCCGACAGGGGGAGAGCAGTACTTC. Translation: CASSPTGGEQYF.

CDR3 DNA sequence: TGCAGCGCAAGCGGGAGGGGGTACAATGAGCAGTTCTTC. Its translation: CSASGRGYNEQFF. The V gene is TRBV29-1, the J gene TRBJ2-1, with 10 positions matching TRBD2. V lost 7 bases and J lost 4; bases outside the gene matches: 4. CDR1 is SQVTM, CDR2 ANQGSEA, per germline. This CDR3 has 13 amino acids.

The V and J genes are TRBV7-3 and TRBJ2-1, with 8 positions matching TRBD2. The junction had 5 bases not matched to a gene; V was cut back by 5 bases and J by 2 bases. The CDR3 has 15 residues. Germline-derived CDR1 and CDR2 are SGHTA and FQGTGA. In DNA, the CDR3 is TGTGCCAGCAGCCCACTAGCGGATACCTACAATGAGCAGTTCTTC. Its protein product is CASSPLADTYNEQFF.

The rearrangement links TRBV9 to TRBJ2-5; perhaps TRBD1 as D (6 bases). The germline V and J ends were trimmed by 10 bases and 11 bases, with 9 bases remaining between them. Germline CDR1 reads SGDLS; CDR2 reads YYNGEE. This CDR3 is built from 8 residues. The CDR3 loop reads CAPGEQYF. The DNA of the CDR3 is TGTGCCCCAGGGGAGCAGTACTTC.

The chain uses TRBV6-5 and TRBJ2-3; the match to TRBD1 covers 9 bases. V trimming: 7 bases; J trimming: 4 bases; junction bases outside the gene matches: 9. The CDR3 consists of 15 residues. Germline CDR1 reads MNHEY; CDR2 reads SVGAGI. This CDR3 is CASTGRGQGPDTQYF. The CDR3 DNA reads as TGTGCCAGCACCGGGCGCGGACAGGGGCCAGATACGCAGTATTTT.

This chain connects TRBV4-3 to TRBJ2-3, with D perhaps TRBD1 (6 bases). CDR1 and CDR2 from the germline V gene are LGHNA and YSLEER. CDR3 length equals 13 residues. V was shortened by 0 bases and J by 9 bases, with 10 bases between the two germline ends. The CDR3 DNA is TGCGCCAGCAGCCAAGAGGGGGCAGGCACGCAGTATTTT. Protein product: CASSQEGAGTQYF.

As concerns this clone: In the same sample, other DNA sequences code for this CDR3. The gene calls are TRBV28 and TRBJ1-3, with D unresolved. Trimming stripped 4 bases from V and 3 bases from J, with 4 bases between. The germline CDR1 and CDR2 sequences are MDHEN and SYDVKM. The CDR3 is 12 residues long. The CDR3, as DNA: TGTGCCAGCAGTTCCGGTGGAAACACCATATATTTT. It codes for CASSSGGNTIYF. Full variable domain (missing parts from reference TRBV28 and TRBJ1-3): DVKVTQSSRYLVKRTGEKVFLECVQDMDHENMFWYRQDPGLGLRLIYFSYDVKMKEKGDIPEGYSVSREKKERFSLILESASTNQTSMYLCASSSGGNTIYFGEGSWLTVV.

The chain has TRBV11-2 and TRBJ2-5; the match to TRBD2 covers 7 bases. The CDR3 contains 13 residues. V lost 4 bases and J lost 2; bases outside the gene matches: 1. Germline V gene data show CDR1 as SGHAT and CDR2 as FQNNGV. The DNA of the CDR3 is TGTGCCAGCAGCTCGGGACTACAAGAGACCCAGTACTTC. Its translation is CASSSGLQETQYF.

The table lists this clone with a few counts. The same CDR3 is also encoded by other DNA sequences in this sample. The CDR3 nucleotides are TGCGCCAGCAGCTTGGGGGGGGCAGATACGCAGTATTTT. Translated, it gives CASSLGGADTQYF. This chain joins TRBV5-1 and TRBJ2-3, with D possibly being TRBD2 (6 bases). The CDR3 contains 13 residues. V was trimmed by 0 bases and J by 4 bases, leaving 6 bases between them. Germline CDR1 and CDR2: SGHRS and YFSETQ.

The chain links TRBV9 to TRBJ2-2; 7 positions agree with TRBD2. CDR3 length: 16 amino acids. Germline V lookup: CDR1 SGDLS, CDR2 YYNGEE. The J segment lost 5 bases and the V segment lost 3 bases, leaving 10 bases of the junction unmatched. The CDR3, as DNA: TGTGCCAGCAGCGCATTAGTGGTCGGGGGGACCGGGGAGCTGTTTTTT. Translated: CASSALVVGGTGELFF.

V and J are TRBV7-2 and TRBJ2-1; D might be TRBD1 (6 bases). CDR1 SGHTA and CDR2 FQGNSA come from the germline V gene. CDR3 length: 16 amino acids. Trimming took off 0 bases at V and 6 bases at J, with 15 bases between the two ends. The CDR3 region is CASSLAVTGSFNEQFF. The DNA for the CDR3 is TGTGCCAGCAGCTTAGCGGTTACAGGGAGTTTCAATGAGCAGTTCTTC.